This TCR beta chain was obtained from a study of memory B cells and T cells in multiple sclerosis. The V and J ends lost 3 bases and 6 bases respectively, with 17 bases between them. The CDR3 spans 15 residues. In germline, CDR1 is LNHDA, CDR2 SQIVND (reference sequence). Separate sequencing covered autoproliferating (CFSE-dim) and non-proliferating (CFSE-high) T cells from stimulus-free culture. Pooled replicate wells came from 5x10^7 CFSE-labeled PBMCs cultured 7 days without stimulus. The PBMCs received about 0.51 uM CFSE and serum-free culture with no added stimuli. This table comes from immunoSEQ multiplex PCR, and its TCRdb copy is limited to in-frame clones, with some not included. The table lists approximately 47,000 clones, around 80% of them singletons. Details on this clone: Antigen: not known.

Sequenced: PBMCs from blood kept in culture. This TCR derives from a human donor with multiple sclerosis. The chain has TRBV19 and TRBJ1-1, with D possibly matching TRBD1 (6 bases). Here the CDR3 reads CASSMVGQGTSEAFF. In nucleotides, the CDR3 is TGTGCCAGTAGTATGGTGGGTCAGGGGACTTCTGAAGCTTTCTTT. The full variable domain, its missing parts supplied by reference TRBV19 and TRBJ1-1, is DGGITQSPKYLFRKEGQNVTLSCEQNLNHDAMYWYRQDPGQGLRLIYYSQIVNDFQKGDIAEGYSVSREKKESFPLTVTSAQKNPTAFYLCASSMVGQGTSEAFFGQGTRLTVV.